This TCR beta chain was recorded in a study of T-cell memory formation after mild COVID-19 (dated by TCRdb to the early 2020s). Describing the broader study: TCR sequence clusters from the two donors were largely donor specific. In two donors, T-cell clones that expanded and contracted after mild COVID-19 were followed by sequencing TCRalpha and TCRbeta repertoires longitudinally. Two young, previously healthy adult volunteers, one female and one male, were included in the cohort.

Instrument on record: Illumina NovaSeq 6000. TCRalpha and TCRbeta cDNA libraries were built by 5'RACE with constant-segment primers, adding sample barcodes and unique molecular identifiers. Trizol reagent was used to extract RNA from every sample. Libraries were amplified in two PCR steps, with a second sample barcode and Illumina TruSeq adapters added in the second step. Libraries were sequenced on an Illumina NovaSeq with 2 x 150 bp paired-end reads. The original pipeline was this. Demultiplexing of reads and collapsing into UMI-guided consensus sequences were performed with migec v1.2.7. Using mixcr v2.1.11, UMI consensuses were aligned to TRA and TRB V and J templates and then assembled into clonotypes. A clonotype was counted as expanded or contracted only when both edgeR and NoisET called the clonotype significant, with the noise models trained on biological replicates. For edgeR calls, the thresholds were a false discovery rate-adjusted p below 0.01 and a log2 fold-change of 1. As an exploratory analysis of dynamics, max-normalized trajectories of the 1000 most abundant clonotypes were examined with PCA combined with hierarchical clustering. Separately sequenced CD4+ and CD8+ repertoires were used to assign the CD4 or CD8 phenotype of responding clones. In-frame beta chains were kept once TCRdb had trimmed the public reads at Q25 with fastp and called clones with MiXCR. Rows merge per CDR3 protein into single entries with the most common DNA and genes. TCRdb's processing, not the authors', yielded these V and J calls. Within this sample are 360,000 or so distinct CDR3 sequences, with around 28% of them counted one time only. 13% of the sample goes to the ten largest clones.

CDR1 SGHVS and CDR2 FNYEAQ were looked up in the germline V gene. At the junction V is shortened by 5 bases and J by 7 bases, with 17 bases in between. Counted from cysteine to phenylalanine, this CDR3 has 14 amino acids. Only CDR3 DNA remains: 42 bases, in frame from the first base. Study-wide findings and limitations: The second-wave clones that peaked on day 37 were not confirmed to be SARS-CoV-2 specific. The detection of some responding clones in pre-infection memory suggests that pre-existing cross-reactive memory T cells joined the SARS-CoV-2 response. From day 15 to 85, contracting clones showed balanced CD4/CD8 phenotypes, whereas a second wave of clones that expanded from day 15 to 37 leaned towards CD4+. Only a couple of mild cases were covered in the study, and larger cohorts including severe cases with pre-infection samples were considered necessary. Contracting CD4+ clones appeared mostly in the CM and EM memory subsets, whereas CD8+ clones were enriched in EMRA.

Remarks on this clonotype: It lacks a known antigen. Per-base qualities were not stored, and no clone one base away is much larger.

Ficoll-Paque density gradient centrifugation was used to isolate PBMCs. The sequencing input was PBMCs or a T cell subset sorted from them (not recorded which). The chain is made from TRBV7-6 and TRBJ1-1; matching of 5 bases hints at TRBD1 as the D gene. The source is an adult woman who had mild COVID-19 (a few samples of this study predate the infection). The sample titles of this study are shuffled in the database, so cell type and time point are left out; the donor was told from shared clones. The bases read TGTGCCAGCAGCCCCCGGGACTTAGGTGTTGAAGCTTTCTTT. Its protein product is CASSPRDLGVEAFF.